These 10 T cell receptor beta chains originate from one sample sequenced in a study of blood T cell repertoires in COVID-19. Only in-frame clones appear in the TCRdb table, and some are missing; sequencing was by immunoSEQ multiplex PCR. The sample carries 150,000 to 200,000 clones, 70% to 90% recorded once. Material for sequencing was peripheral blood. These receptors were collected from a man in his forties or fifties with acute or convalescent COVID-19.

This chain uses TRBV6-5 with TRBJ1-1; no definite D call. This CDR3 has 14 residues. Per the germline V gene, CDR1 is MNHEY and CDR2 is SVGAGI. V dropped 6 bases and J dropped 0 bases, with 11 bases sitting between them. The CDR3 region has the DNA TGTGCCAGCAGGCGCTCATCCATGAACACTGAAGCTTTCTTT. Its protein is CASRRSSMNTEAFF.

The chain joins TRBV12-3 or TRBV12-4 to TRBJ2-7; 8 bases are a match to TRBD1. Trimming at V came to 4 bases and at J to 5 bases, leaving 4 bases not matched to a gene. The CDR3 length is 13 residues. The CDR3 region has the DNA TGTGCCAGCAGTTCACCGACAGGGGACGAGCAGTACTTC. This codes for CASSSPTGDEQYF.

The chain joins TRBV7-2 to TRBJ1-5; 10 bases are a match to TRBD1. Trimming cost V 5 bases and J 4 bases; bases outside gene matches: 5. CDR1 is SGHTA and CDR2 is FQGNSA in the germline V gene. The CDR3 covers 15 residues. Here the CDR3 reads CASSETGGRNQPQHF. Here the CDR3 DNA reads TGTGCCAGCAGCGAGACAGGGGGCAGGAATCAGCCCCAGCATTTT.

The table lists this clone with a few counts. This chain uses TRBV20-1 with TRBJ2-7, with 7 bases aligning to TRBD2. Germline loops: CDR1 DFQATT, CDR2 SNEGSKA (reference sequence). Losses at the gene ends were 3 bases for V and 6 bases for J; bases not matched to a gene: 14. CDR3 size: 15 residues. The DNA of the CDR3 is TGCAGTGCTAGTCTGGGGGGAGGGAGGGCATCCGAGCAGTACTTC. This translates into CSASLGGGRASEQYF.

The chain uses TRBV5-4 and TRBJ1-1; possibly TRBD1 for D (5 bases). Germline V gives CDR1 SGHNT, CDR2 YYREEE (reference sequence). The CDR3 loop spans 13 amino acids. V lost 7 bases, J lost 5 bases, and 15 bases lay in between. CDR3 region: CASSRGIGTEAFF. In DNA, the CDR3 is TGTGCCAGCTCAAGGGGTATTGGGACTGAAGCTTTCTTT.

In its sample, this clone was seen once. This chain connects TRBV6-1 to TRBJ2-1, with D uncertain. V was trimmed by 0 bases and J by 15 bases, leaving 15 bases between them. Germline CDR1 and CDR2: MNHNS and SASEGT. This CDR3 has 13 residues. CDR3 region: CASSEANVRLLFF. CDR3 in DNA: TGTGCCAGCAGTGAAGCGAATGTTCGACTGCTGTTCTTC.

The chain employs TRBV6-2 or TRBV6-3 and TRBJ2-3, with 8 nucleotides matching TRBD2. After removal of 4 bases from V and 2 bases from J, the junction contained 14 bases not matched to a gene. CDR3 length: 18 amino acids. Looked up from germline, CDR1 is MNHEY and CDR2 is SVGEGT. This chain's CDR3 is CASSSFPKRGLFTDTQYF. CDR3 DNA sequence: TGTGCCAGCAGTTCTTTCCCGAAGCGGGGGCTTTTCACAGATACGCAGTATTTT.

Note on this clone: The junction does not match germline at one end; this may be a read error. This chain uses TRBV7-9 with TRBJ1-2; D remains unclear. Germline lookup yields CDR1 SEHNR and CDR2 FQNEAQ (reference sequence). This CDR3 spans 8 amino acids. In DNA, the CDR3 is TGTGCCAGCACCATTGGGAGCTTC. Its protein product is CASTIGSF.

This sequence joins TRBV9 and TRBJ2-2; D gene uncertain. Looked up from germline, CDR1 is SGDLS and CDR2 is YYNGEE. Deletions cut 4 bases from V and 5 bases from J, with 6 bases between. This CDR3 has 12 residues. The CDR3 region has the DNA TGTGCCAGCAGCACTATTACCGGGGAGCTGTTTTTT. Translating it yields CASSTITGELFF.

V gene TRBV7-9 combines with J gene TRBJ2-5, with TRBD1 identical over 8 bases. The J segment lost 2 bases and the V segment lost 7 bases, leaving 6 bases of the junction unmatched. The CDR3 is 14 amino acids. Germline V CDR1 and CDR2: SEHNR, FQNEAQ (reference sequence). The CDR3 DNA is TGTGCCAGCACCACATACAGGGGGCAAGAGACCCAGTACTTC. Residues: CASTTYRGQETQYF.